The entry that follows covers one TCR beta chain sequence. Original analysis: Reference gene primer amplification gave estimated nucleated cell counts. Only in-frame clones appear in the TCRdb table, and some are missing; sequencing was by immunoSEQ multiplex PCR. That table supplies the V and J calls and clone size; D and trimming were determined from the DNA. The table includes around 260,000 clones, about 80% detected once. This record comes from a study of blood T cell repertoires in COVID-19. Turning to the study itself: COVID-19 samples from acute and convalescent phases originated in the United States, Italy and Spain. From T cells, B-cell-depleted T cells, or PBMCs came the material, which was cDNA or gDNA.

Germline assignment: CDR1 KGHSH and CDR2 LQKENI. J was trimmed by 4 bases and V by 4 bases; bases with no gene match: 3. The CDR3 runs to 15 residues. It was during active infection that Seattle patients were enrolled and then longitudinally followed. The sequencing input was peripheral blood. This rearrangement joins TRBV18 to TRBJ2-1, with 11 bases that match TRBD2. This sequence was found in a person aged 70 to 80 with COVID-19, enrolled during active disease. CDR3 coding DNA: TGTGCCAGCTCACTCGGGACTAGCGGTTACAATGAGCAGTTCTTC. Translated: CASSLGTSGYNEQFF.